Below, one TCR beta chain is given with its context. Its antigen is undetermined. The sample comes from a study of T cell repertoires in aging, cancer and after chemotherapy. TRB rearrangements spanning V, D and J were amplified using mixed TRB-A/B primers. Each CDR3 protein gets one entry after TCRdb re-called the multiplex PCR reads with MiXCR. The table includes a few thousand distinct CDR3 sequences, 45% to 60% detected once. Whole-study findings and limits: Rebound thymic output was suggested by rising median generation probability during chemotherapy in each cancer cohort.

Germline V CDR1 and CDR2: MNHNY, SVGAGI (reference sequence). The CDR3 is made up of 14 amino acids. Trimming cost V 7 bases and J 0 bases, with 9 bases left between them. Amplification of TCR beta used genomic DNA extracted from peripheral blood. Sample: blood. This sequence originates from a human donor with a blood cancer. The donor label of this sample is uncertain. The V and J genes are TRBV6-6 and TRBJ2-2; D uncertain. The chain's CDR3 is CASTRLPNTGELFF. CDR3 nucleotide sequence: TGTGCCAGCACTCGACTCCCGAACACCGGGGAGCTGTTTTTT.